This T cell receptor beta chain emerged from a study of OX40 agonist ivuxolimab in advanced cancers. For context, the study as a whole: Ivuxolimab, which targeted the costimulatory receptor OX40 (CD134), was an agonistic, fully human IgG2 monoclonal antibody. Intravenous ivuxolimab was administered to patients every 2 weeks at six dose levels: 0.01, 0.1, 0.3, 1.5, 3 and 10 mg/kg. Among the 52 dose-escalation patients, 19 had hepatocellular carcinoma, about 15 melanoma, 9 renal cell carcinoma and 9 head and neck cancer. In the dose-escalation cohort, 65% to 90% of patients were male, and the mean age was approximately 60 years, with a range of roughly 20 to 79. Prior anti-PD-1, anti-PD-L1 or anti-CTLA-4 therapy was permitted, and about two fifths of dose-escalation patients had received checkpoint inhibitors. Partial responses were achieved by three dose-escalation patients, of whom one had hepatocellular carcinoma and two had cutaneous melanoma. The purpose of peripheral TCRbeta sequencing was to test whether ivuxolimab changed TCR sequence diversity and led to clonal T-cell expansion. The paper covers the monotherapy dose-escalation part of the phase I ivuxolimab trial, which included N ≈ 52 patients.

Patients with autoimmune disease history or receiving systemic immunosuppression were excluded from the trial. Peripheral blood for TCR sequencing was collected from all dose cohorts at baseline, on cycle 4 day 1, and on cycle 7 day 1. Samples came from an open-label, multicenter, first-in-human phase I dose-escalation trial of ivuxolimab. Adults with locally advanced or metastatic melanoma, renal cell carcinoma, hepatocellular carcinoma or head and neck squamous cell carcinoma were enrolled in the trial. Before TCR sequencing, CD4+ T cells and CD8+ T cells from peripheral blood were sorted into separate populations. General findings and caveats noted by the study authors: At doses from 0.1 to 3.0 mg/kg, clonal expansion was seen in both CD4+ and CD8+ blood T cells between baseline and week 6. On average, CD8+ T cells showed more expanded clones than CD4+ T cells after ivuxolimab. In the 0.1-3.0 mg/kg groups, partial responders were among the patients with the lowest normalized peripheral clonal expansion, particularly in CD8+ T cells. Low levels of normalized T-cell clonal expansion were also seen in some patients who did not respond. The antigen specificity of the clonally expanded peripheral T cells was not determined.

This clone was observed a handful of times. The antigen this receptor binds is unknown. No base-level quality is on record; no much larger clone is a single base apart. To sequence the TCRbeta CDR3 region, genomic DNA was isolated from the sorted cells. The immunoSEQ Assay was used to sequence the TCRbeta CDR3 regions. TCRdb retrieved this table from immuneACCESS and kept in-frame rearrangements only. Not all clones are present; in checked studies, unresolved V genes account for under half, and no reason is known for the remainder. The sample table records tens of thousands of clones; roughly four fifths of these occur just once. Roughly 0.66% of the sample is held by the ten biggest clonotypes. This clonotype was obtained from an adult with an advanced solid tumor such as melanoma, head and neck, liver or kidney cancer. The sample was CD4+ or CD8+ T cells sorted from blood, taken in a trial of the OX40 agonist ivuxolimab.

The sequence in DNA is TGTGCCAGCAGTCGTAACTCTCGGAACTATGGCTACACCTTC. Translated, this gives CASSRNSRNYGYTF. The chain employs TRBV6-5 and TRBJ1-2; no D gene is confidently identified. Including cysteine and phenylalanine, the CDR3 has 14 amino acids. Only the CDR3 region is kept as DNA, spanning 42 bases read in frame from base 1. Sequences MNHEY (CDR1) and SVGAGI (CDR2) are obtained from the germline V gene. The junction carries 12 bases between V and J, which are trimmed by 5 bases and 2 bases respectively.